The clone carrying this TCR beta chain ranks as medium-sized. This sample is drawn from a study of sequential checkpoint blockade in melanoma. Treatment given: randomized to nivolumab then ipilimumab (arm A) or the reverse (arm B). Sequencing used immunoSEQ multiplex PCR; TCRdb keeps in-frame clones, though not all of them. The top ten hold 20% to 25% of the sample, which has fewer than 15,000 clones, approximately 62% seen once. CDR1 is SGDLS, CDR2 YYNGEE, per germline. This CDR3 has 15 amino acids. The V gene lost 0 bases and the J gene lost 3 bases, with 10 bases spanning the gap. The sequence came from a human donor with melanoma. This chain connects TRBV9 to TRBJ1-5, with unresolved D. Material: CD8+ T cells sorted from blood (inferred from file names), obtained from a patient given nivolumab and ipilimumab in sequence. CDR3 sequence (DNA): TGTGCCAGCAGCGTAGGAGTTGGTCACAATCAGCCCCAGCATTTT. It encodes CASSVGVGHNQPQHF.